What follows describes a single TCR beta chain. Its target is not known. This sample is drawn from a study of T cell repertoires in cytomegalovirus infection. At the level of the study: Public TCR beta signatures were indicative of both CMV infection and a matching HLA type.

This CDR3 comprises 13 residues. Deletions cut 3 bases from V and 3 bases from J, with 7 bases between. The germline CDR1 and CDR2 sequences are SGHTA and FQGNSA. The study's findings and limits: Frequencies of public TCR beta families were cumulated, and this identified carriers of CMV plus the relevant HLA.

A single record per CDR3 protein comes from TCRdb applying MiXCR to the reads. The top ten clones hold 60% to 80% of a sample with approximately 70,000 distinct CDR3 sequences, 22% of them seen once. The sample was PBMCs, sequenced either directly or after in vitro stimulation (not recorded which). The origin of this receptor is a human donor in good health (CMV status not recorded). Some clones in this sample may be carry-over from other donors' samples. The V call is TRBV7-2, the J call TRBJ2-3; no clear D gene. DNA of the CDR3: TGTGCCAGCAGCTTTCACGGGACAGATACGCAGTATTTT. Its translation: CASSFHGTDTQYF.